The clone carrying this TCR beta chain was picked up a small number of times. From germline, CDR1 is SQVTM and CDR2 ANQGSEA. Trimming left V 7 bases short and J 3 bases short, with 17 bases between. The CDR3 covers 14 residues. The data stem from a study of human T cells and chemical hapten exposure. What the library attached to individual cDNA molecules were unique molecular identifiers. One entry per CDR3 protein results from TCRdb running MiXCR on the RACE reads. The sample carries more than 300,000 distinct CDR3 sequences, 4.5% to 6% recorded once. Time point described: pre-sensitization, week 0. Treatment here: therapeutic diphenylcyclopropenone sensitization with weekly scalp DPC. Donors, patients with alopecia ranging from 18 to 70 years old and judged suitable for DPC, provided samples.

Here the sequenced sample was whole blood, taken in connection with sensitization to the hapten diphenylcyclopropenone (DPC). The rearrangement uses TRBV29-1 and TRBJ2-3; no reliable D call. The TCR originated in a woman in her forties or fifties with alopecia areata. Some clones in this sample may be carry-over from other donors' samples. Here the CDR3 reads CSAEGLVFTDTQYF. The CDR3 coding sequence is TGCAGCGCCGAAGGCCTAGTTTTTACAGATACGCAGTATTTT.